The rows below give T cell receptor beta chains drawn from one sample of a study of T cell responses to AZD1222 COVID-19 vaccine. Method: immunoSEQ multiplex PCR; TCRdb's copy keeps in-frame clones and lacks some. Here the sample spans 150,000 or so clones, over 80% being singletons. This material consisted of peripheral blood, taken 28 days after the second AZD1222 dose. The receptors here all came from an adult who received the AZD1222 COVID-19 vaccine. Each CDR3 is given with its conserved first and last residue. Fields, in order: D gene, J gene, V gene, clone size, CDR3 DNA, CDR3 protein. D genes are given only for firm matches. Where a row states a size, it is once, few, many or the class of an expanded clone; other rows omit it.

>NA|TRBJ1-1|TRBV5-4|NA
TGTGCCAGCAGCTTACAGACGAACACTGAAGCTTTCTTT
CASSLQTNTEAFF
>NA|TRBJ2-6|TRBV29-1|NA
TGCAGCGTTGAAAGTGCCGGTACTGGGGCCAACGTCCTGACTTTC
CSVESAGTGANVLTF
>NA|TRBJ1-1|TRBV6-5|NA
TGTGCCAGCAGCCGAGGGGGTAAGAACACTGAAGCTTTCTTT
CASSRGGKNTEAFF
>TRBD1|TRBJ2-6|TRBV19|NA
TGTGCCAGTAGTGCGACACCGGGACAGGGAACTGGGGCCAACGTCCTGACTTTC
CASSATPGQGTGANVLTF
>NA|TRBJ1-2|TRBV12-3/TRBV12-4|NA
TGTGCCAGCAGTTTCCCAGGTGGCTACACCTTC
CASSFPGGYTF
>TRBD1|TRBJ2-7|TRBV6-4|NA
TGTGCCAGCAGTGACCCCCACGGGCAGGGGGCGCCGACGGTGATTTACGAGCAGTACTTC
CASSDPHGQGAPTVIYEQYF
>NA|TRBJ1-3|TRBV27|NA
TGTGCCAGCAGGAGTGGTGGAAACACCATATATTTT
CASRSGGNTIYF
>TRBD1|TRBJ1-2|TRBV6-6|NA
TGTGCCAGCAGTTACTATCACGGGACAGGGGTTGTGGGCTACACCTTC
CASSYYHGTGVVGYTF
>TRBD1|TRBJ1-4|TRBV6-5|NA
TGTGCCAGCAGTTACTCAGGGACAGGGAGTGAAAAACTGTTTTTT
CASSYSGTGSEKLFF
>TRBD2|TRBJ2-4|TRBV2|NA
TGTGCCAGCAGTGAAGGCGGGGGGCTAGCCAAAAACATTCAGTACTTC
CASSEGGGLAKNIQYF
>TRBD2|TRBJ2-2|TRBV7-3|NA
TGTGCCAGCAGCTCCGCTAGCGGGAGCGGGACCGGGGAGCTGTTTTTT
CASSSASGSGTGELFF
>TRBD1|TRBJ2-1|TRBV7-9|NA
TGTGCCAGCAGCAAGACGCCCGGGACAGGGGGTAGCGATGAGCAGTTCTTC
CASSKTPGTGGSDEQFF
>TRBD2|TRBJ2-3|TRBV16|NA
TGTGCCAGCAGCCTGATTGACCGGGGGGGCGTCACAGATACGCAGTATTTT
CASSLIDRGGVTDTQYF
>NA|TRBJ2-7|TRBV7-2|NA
TGTGCCAGCAGCTTAAACGGGTTCTCCTACGAGCAGTACTTC
CASSLNGFSYEQYF
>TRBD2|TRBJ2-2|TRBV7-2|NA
TGTGCCAGCAGCTTAGCCGGGGGGTCGGCCGGGGAGCTGTTTTTT
CASSLAGGSAGELFF
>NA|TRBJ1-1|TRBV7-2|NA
TGTGCCAGCAGCTTAGGTGCAGGGATGAACACTGAAGCTTTCTTT
CASSLGAGMNTEAFF
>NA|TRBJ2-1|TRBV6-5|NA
TGTGCCAGCAGTTTTACGACTAGGGGCGGTGAGGAGCAGTTCTTC
CASSFTTRGGEEQFF
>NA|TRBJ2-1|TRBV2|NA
TGTGCCAGCAGTGAAGATAGGGGTGAGCAGTTCTTC
CASSEDRGEQFF
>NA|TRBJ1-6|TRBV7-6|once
TGTGCCAGCAGCTTAGACGGGGGCGGTCTTTCACCCCTCCACTTT
CASSLDGGGLSPLHF
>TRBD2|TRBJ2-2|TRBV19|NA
TGTGCCAGTAGTATTGAGGCGGGAGCCTACACCGGGGAGCTGTTTTTT
CASSIEAGAYTGELFF
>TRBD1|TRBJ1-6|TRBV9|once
TGTGCCAGCAGCACCGACAGGGACACCTATAATTCACCCCTCCACTTT
CASSTDRDTYNSPLHF
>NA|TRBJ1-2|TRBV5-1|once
TGCGCCAGCAGCACAGGGCCAAACTATGGCTACACCTTC
CASSTGPNYGYTF
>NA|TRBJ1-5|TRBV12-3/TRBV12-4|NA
TGTGCCAGCAGTTGGGGTCGGGATCAGCCCCAGCATTTT
CASSWGRDQPQHF
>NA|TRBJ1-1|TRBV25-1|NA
TGTGCCAGCAGTAGGGGCACTGAAGCTTTCTTT
CASSRGTEAFF
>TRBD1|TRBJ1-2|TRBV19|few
TGTGCCAGTGGAGAGTCGGGGACAGACCGAAGCCGCTACACCTTC
CASGESGTDRSRYTF
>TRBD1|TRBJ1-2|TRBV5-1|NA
TGCGCCAGCAGCGTGGAGGGACAGGCCCGCTCGCCCTATGGCTACACCTTC
CASSVEGQARSPYGYTF
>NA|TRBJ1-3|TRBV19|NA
TGTGCCAGTAGTATAGACAGTAACTCTGGAAACACCATATATTTT
CASSIDSNSGNTIYF
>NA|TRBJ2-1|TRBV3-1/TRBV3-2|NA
TGTGCCAGCAGCCTCACCGATCGCAATGAGCAGTTCTTC
CASSLTDRNEQFF
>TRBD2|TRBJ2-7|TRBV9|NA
TGTGCCAGCAGCGCTTCACTAGCGGGGGGCGCCTACGAGCAGTACTTC
CASSASLAGGAYEQYF
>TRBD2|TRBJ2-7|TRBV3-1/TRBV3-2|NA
TGTGCCAGCAGCCAAGTCCCGGGTAGCGGGGGTCGCGAGCAGTACTTC
CASSQVPGSGGREQYF
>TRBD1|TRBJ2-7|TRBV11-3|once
TGTGCCAGCAGCTTTTCGGGACAGTCCACCTACGAGCAGTACTTC
CASSFSGQSTYEQYF
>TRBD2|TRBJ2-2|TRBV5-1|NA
TGCGCCAGCAGCTCCAAGCGGGGGCCGAACACCGGGGAGCTGTTTTTT
CASSSKRGPNTGELFF
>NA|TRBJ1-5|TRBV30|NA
TGTGCCTGGAGTGTCAGGGGAAGGGGCAATCAGCCCCAGCATTTT
CAWSVRGRGNQPQHF
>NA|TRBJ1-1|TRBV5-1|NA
TGCGCCAGCAGCTTTAGGGCAGGGGATAACACTGAAGCTTTCTTT
CASSFRAGDNTEAFF
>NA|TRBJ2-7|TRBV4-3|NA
TGCGCCAGCAGCCAAGATTCCGTGGGGGGCCACTACTACGAGCAGTACTTC
CASSQDSVGGHYYEQYF
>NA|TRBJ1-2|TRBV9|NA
TGTGCCAGCAGCGTAGGGGGTACTAACTATGGCTACACCTTC
CASSVGGTNYGYTF
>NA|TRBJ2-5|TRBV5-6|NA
TGTGCCAGCAGCTTGCCGGGACAAGGAACCGAGACCCAGTACTTC
CASSLPGQGTETQYF
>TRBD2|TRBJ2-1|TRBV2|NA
TGTGCCAGCAGTCCACCGGGACTAGCGGGAGGCAATGAGCAGTTCTTC
CASSPPGLAGGNEQFF
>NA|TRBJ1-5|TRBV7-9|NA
TGTGCCAGCAGCTTAGGGGTAGGGGGACGTCAGCCCCAGCATTTT
CASSLGVGGRQPQHF
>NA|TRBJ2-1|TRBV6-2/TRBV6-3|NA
TGTGCCAGCAGTTTTATCAGAAACCTATTTAATGAGCAGTTCTTC
CASSFIRNLFNEQFF
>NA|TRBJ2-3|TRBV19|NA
TGTGCCAGTAGTATCATTGCGCCCGGGGCCCAACCTACGCAGTATTTT
CASSIIAPGAQPTQYF
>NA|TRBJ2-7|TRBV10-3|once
TGTGCCGCGGCCAAGAGCCACGAGCAGTACTTC
CAAAKSHEQYF
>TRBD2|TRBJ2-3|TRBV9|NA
TGTGCCAGCAGCGTGGCCCCCAGCGGGGGCACAGATACGCAGTATTTT
CASSVAPSGGTDTQYF
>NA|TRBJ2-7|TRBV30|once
TGTGCCTGGAGTGTACGCCCCTACGAGCAGTACTTC
CAWSVRPYEQYF
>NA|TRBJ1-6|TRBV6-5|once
TGTGCCAGCAGCGCCGGGGTCAGGGATTCACCCCTCCACTTT
CASSAGVRDSPLHF
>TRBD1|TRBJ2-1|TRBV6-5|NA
TGTGCCAGCACTCGGGACAGGGGAGGCGATGAGCAGTTCTTC
CASTRDRGGDEQFF
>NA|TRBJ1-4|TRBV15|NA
TGTGCCACCAGCGGCGCCAGGGAGGGAAATGAAAAACTGTTTTTT
CATSGAREGNEKLFF
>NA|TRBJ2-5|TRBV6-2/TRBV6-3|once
TGTGCCAGCAGTTACTCACCATATTATCGGGGAAAAGAGACCCAGTACTTC
CASSYSPYYRGKETQYF